Listed here are 22 T cell receptor beta chains from one sample, sequenced in a study of blood T cell repertoires in COVID-19. This table comes from immunoSEQ multiplex PCR, and its TCRdb copy is limited to in-frame clones, with some not included. Among about 300,000 clones listed, 70% to 90% were seen once. The material sequenced was peripheral blood. These receptors originate from an older man with acute or convalescent COVID-19.

The chain uses TRBV2 and TRBJ1-4; no reliable D call. The V end lost 8 bases, the J end lost 0 bases, and 10 bases lay between the germline ends. Germline CDR1 SNHLY, CDR2 FYNNEI. CDR3 length equals 14 residues. CDR3 protein: CASCELSTNEKLFF. The CDR3 coding sequence is TGTGCCAGCTGCGAGCTTTCAACTAATGAAAAACTGTTTTTT.

This chain connects TRBV12-3 or TRBV12-4 to TRBJ2-7, with a weak D call TRBD2 (6 bases). Trimming took 3 bases from V and 3 from J, leaving 9 bases between them. This CDR3 is built from 13 residues. The CDR3 is CASSFSGGYEQYF. The CDR3 nucleotides read TGTGCCAGCAGTTTTTCCGGGGGCTACGAGCAGTACTTC.

As regards this clone: The same CDR3 is also encoded by other DNA sequences in this sample. V usage is TRBV6-5 and J usage is TRBJ1-2; D is ambiguous. Germline CDR1 MNHEY, CDR2 SVGAGI. V dropped 0 bases and J dropped 2 bases, with 7 bases sitting between them. The CDR3 length is 14 residues. DNA for the CDR3: TGTGCCAGCAGTTACTCTGGCAGAAACTATGGCTACACCTTC. Translated, it gives CASSYSGRNYGYTF.

Only one count was recorded for this clone. The chain recombines TRBV11-3 with TRBJ1-1, with 7 bases lining up with TRBD1. Germline lookup yields CDR1 SGHNT and CDR2 YENEEA. This CDR3 comprises 13 residues. J was trimmed by 7 bases and V by 5 bases; bases with no gene match: 7. The CDR3 nucleotides read TGTGCCAGCAGCCAACAGGGGTCGGGTGAAGCTTTCTTT. Protein sequence: CASSQQGSGEAFF.

The chain has TRBV27 and TRBJ2-7, with 11 positions matching TRBD1. Germline V lookup: CDR1 MNHEY, CDR2 SMNVEV (reference sequence). This CDR3 has 14 residues. The junction had 8 bases not matched to a gene; V was cut back by 6 bases and J by 7 bases. CDR3 in amino acids: CASRETGTGGEQYF. CDR3 bases: TGTGCCAGCAGGGAGACAGGGACAGGGGGAGAGCAGTACTTC.

The chain recombines TRBV24-1 with TRBJ2-7; maybe TRBD2 (8 bases). The CDR3 runs to 15 residues. With 2 bases removed from V and 3 bases from J, the gap between germline ends came to 13 bases. The V gene's germline CDR1 is KGHDR and CDR2 SFDVKD. This chain's CDR3 is CATSDWDSGGYEQYF. In DNA, the CDR3 is TGTGCCACCAGTGATTGGGACAGCGGGGGCTACGAGCAGTACTTC.

This chain uses TRBV28 with TRBJ1-2, with D possibly TRBD1 on 5 matching bases. Trimming removed 2 bases from V and 7 bases from J, with 8 bases in between. Germline V CDR1 and CDR2: MDHEN, SYDVKM. CDR3 length equals 12 residues. The CDR3 bases are TGTGCCAGCAGTTTAGCTGGGGCTGGCTACACCTTC. Protein: CASSLAGAGYTF.

Worth noting for this clone: Additional DNA sequences in this sample encode the identical CDR3. The gene calls are TRBV7-9 and TRBJ2-5; possible D gene TRBD2, 5 bases. Germline CDR1 SEHNR, CDR2 FQNEAQ (reference sequence). V lost 0 bases, J lost 4 bases, and 9 bases lay in between. CDR3 length: 14 residues. As DNA, the CDR3 is TGTGCCAGCAGCTTAGCGGGAGCTGGAGAGACCCAGTACTTC. Translation gives CASSLAGAGETQYF.

This clone was counted a single time. The gene calls are TRBV15 and TRBJ2-1; D may be TRBD2 (6 bases). The germline V gene encodes CDR1 LNHNV and CDR2 YYDKDF (reference sequence). The V end was cut by 0 bases, the J end by 1 base, with 13 bases between. The CDR3 has 17 residues. CDR3 nucleotide sequence: TGTGCCACCAGCAGAGATGTGGTAGCGGTATCCTACAATGAGCAGTTCTTC. This codes for CATSRDVVAVSYNEQFF.

The V gene is TRBV9, the J gene TRBJ2-1, with 7 bases matching TRBD2. CDR1 and CDR2 from the germline V gene are SGDLS and YYNGEE. V shed 3 bases and J 2 bases; nucleotides not matched to a gene: 8. The CDR3 length is 16 residues. The DNA for the CDR3 is TGTGCCAGCAGCGCCTATCTAGCGGCCGCCTACAATGAGCAGTTCTTC. Amino acids: CASSAYLAAAYNEQFF.

The genes are TRBV7-7 and TRBJ1-1; TRBD1 matches at 9 bases. CDR1 and CDR2 from the germline V gene are SSHAT and FNYEAQ (reference sequence). V was clipped by 5 bases and J by 1 base; unmatched bases: 20. This CDR3 is built from 20 residues. The CDR3 is CASSRRTGEIVSIGNTEAFF. In DNA, the CDR3 is TGTGCCAGCAGCCGCAGGACAGGGGAGATCGTTAGTATTGGGAACACTGAAGCTTTCTTT.

The rearrangement joins TRBV5-1 to TRBJ1-6; 9 positions agree with TRBD1. The V gene's germline CDR1 is SGHRS and CDR2 YFSETQ. The CDR3 spans 15 residues. The ends lost 4 bases at V and 8 bases at J; junction bases unmatched: 7. In nucleotides, the CDR3 is TGCGCCAGCAGCCTCCGGACAGGGGTGGATTCACCCCTCCACTTT. The encoded protein is CASSLRTGVDSPLHF.

This clone was seen once. V usage is TRBV2 and J usage is TRBJ1-6; 11 bases align to TRBD1. V shed 6 bases, J shed 9 bases, and the junction held 4 bases outside the gene matches. Germline V gives CDR1 SNHLY, CDR2 FYNNEI. The length of the CDR3 is 14 residues. In nucleotides, the CDR3 is TGTGCCAGCAGCCGGGACAGGGGGGCTTCACCCCTCCACTTT. Protein product: CASSRDRGASPLHF. Together with reference TRBV2 and TRBJ1-6, the CDR3 gives the full variable domain: EPEVTQTPSHQVTQMGQEVILRCVPISNHLYFYWYRQILGQKVEFLVSFYNNEISEKSEIFDDQFSVERPDGSNFTLKIRSTKLEDSAMYFCASSRDRGASPLHFGNGTRLTVT.

The chain is built from TRBV10-3 and TRBJ2-7; 9 bases line up with TRBD1. Unmatched junction bases numbered 7, after V lost 2 bases and J lost 2 bases. The CDR3 is 16 residues long. The germline CDR1 and CDR2 sequences are ENHRY and SYGVKD. DNA of the CDR3: TGTGCCATCAGTGAGATCCCCGGGACAGGGACCTACGAGCAGTACTTC. It yields the protein CAISEIPGTGTYEQYF.

V is TRBV28 and J is TRBJ1-2; 12 bases are a match to TRBD1. J was trimmed by 7 bases and V by 3 bases; bases with no gene match: 9. The CDR3 has 16 residues. Germline V CDR1 and CDR2: MDHEN, SYDVKM. The CDR3 loop reads CASSFSEGTGGIGYTF. The CDR3 region has the DNA TGTGCCAGCAGTTTCTCCGAAGGGACAGGGGGCATTGGCTACACCTTC.

CDR3 protein: CATSRQGSSHEQYF. Written as DNA, the CDR3 is TGTGCCACCAGCAGACAGGGAAGTTCCCACGAGCAGTACTTC. This chain connects TRBV15 to TRBJ2-7; D might be TRBD1 (5 bases). The CDR3 has 14 amino acids. Trimming stripped 2 bases from V and 5 bases from J, with 13 bases between. Germline V gene data show CDR1 as LNHNV and CDR2 as YYDKDF (reference sequence).

This clone was seen a few times. The CDR3 DNA follows: TGTGCCAGCAGCTTAGGGGCCAGGGAAAAACTGTTTTTT. This translates into CASSLGAREKLFF. The rearrangement joins TRBV7-8 to TRBJ1-4; D is undetermined. CDR1 is SGHVS and CDR2 is FQNEAQ in the germline V gene. This CDR3 has 13 residues. Trimming removed 1 base from V and 8 bases from J, with 8 bases in between.

The rearrangement joins TRBV5-6 to TRBJ2-7, with D possibly being TRBD1 (6 bases). V lost 0 bases and J 3 bases, leaving 10 bases between the germline ends. Germline V gene data show CDR1 as SGHDT and CDR2 as YYEEEE. The CDR3 has 14 amino acids. CDR3 sequence reads: CASSLGEQGYEQYF. The CDR3 DNA reads TGTGCCAGCAGCTTGGGGGAACAGGGCTACGAGCAGTACTTC.

This chain links TRBV4-3 with TRBJ2-3, with TRBD2 identical over 9 bases. The CDR3 is 17 amino acids. The V gene end was trimmed by 1 base and the J gene end by 4 bases; junction bases not matched to a gene: 9. Per the germline V gene, CDR1 is LGHNA and CDR2 is YSLEER. CDR3 amino acids: CASSQAGGLAKADTQYF. The CDR3 DNA reads as TGCGCCAGCAGCCAAGCTGGCGGACTAGCGAAGGCAGATACGCAGTATTTT.

This clone was seen once. The rearrangement joins TRBV4-1 to TRBJ1-6, with 7 bases aligning to TRBD1. V shed 1 base and J 7 bases; nucleotides not matched to a gene: 7. Germline CDR1 MGHRA, CDR2 YSYEKL. The CDR3 spans 16 residues. In DNA form, the CDR3 reads TGCGCCAGCAGCCAAGTATTGAGGGACAGAAATTCACCCCTCCACTTT. It specifies CASSQVLRDRNSPLHF.

The V and J genes are TRBV24-1 and TRBJ2-3; D might be TRBD2 (7 bases). V was trimmed by 5 bases and J by 6 bases, leaving 20 bases between them. Germline CDR1 KGHDR, CDR2 SFDVKD. This CDR3 region has 16 residues. The CDR3 DNA follows: TGTGCCACCAGTGGAATAACGGGGGGCTCGCTTGATACGCAGTATTTT. Protein product: CATSGITGGSLDTQYF.

The genes are TRBV2 and TRBJ1-6; D gene unclear. V shed 2 bases and J shed 14 bases, with 16 bases lying between them. Germline-derived CDR1 and CDR2 are SNHLY and FYNNEI. This CDR3 is built from 14 residues. CDR3 bases: TGTGCCAGCAGTGAACGACTGGCGGTAGGAACCCTCCACTTT. Its translation is CASSERLAVGTLHF.